Listed below are T cell receptor beta chains from one sample, sequenced in a study of shared clonotypes between healthy human individuals. The protocol was immunoSEQ multiplex PCR, while the TCRdb copy is restricted to in-frame clones and leaves out a portion. The sample consists of about 2 million clones, roughly 96% of them appearing once. Sequenced sample: naive CD4+ T cells sorted from blood. These receptors were collected from a man aged 18 to 29 in good health. CDR3s include the opening cysteine and the closing phenylalanine or tryptophan. D genes are given only for firm matches. Size tells how often a clone was seen (once, few, many) or the class of an expanded clone, and some rows leave it out.

TRBV19	once	TRBD1	TRBJ2-7	CASSPGTGGAGRQYF	TGTGCCAGTAGCCCCGGGACAGGGGGCGCTGGGAGGCAGTACTTC
TRBV4-1	.	.	TRBJ1-1	CASSHYVRENTEAFF	TGCGCCAGCAGCCATTATGTAAGAGAGAACACTGAAGCTTTCTTT
TRBV19	.	TRBD2	TRBJ2-3	CASSPWGGDVDTQYF	TGTGCCAGTAGTCCTTGGGGAGGGGACGTAGATACGCAGTATTTT
TRBV5-8	.	.	TRBJ1-3	CASTFGQQGNTIYF	TGTGCCAGCACCTTCGGACAGCAAGGAAACACCATATATTTT
TRBV21-1	.	.	TRBJ2-1	CASSPTRQVFSYNEQFF	TGTGCCAGCAGCCCTACGCGCCAGGTGTTCTCCTACAATGAGCAGTTCTTC
TRBV28	.	.	TRBJ1-6	CASSGGNSPLHF	TGTGCCAGCAGTGGGGGCAATTCACCCCTCCACTTT
TRBV5-1	once	.	TRBJ1-1	CASSSGNTEAFF	TGCGCCAGCAGTTCCGGGAACACTGAAGCTTTCTTT
TRBV28	.	.	TRBJ1-1	CASSRLTEAFF	TGTGCCAGCAGTAGACTCACTGAAGCTTTCTTT
TRBV10-3	.	.	TRBJ2-7	CAIRGGVDEQYF	TGTGCCATCAGGGGGGGAGTGGATGAGCAGTACTTC
TRBV12-5	.	TRBD1	TRBJ2-5	CASGPRDRGRETQYF	TGTGCTAGTGGCCCCCGGGACAGGGGGCGAGAGACCCAGTACTTC
TRBV5-1	.	.	TRBJ2-2	CASSLQGLGTGELFF	TGCGCCAGCAGCTTGCAGGGGTTGGGCACCGGGGAGCTGTTTTTT
TRBV4-1	.	TRBD1	TRBJ2-7	CASSQDSGQGRYEQYF	TGCGCCAGCAGCCAAGATAGCGGACAGGGTCGCTACGAGCAGTACTTC
TRBV6-1	.	.	TRBJ2-1	CASRTRGSGNEQFF	TGTGCCAGCAGGACCCGCGGGTCCGGGAATGAGCAGTTCTTC
TRBV20-1	.	.	TRBJ2-3	CSAREVDTQYF	TGCAGTGCTAGAGAGGTAGATACGCAGTATTTT
TRBV10-2	.	TRBD1	TRBJ2-4	CASSDGQGAAKNIQYF	TGCGCCAGCAGTGACGGACAGGGTGCGGCCAAAAACATTCAGTACTTC
TRBV5-6	.	TRBD1	TRBJ2-3	CASSGSAGTGITDTQYF	TGTGCCAGCAGCGGATCCGCCGGGACAGGGATTACAGATACGCAGTATTTT
TRBV19	.	.	TRBJ2-7	CASSIQGTYEQYF	TGTGCCAGTAGTATCCAGGGAACCTACGAGCAGTACTTC
TRBV2	.	.	TRBJ1-2	CASSVRVGPYGYTF	TGTGCCAGCAGTGTCAGGGTTGGCCCCTATGGCTACACCTTC
TRBV19	.	.	TRBJ2-3	CASSDWVPGTDTQYF	TGTGCCAGTAGTGATTGGGTTCCGGGCACAGATACGCAGTATTTT
TRBV21-1	.	.	TRBJ2-3	CASSRWDQLSTDTQYF	TGTGCCAGCAGCCGCTGGGACCAACTTAGCACAGATACGCAGTATTTT
TRBV6-1	.	TRBD2	TRBJ2-1	CASSNGLAGGKEQFF	TGTGCCAGCAGCAACGGGCTAGCGGGGGGTAAGGAGCAGTTCTTC
TRBV6-5	.	TRBD1	TRBJ2-7	CASSPGGSEQYF	TGTGCCAGCAGCCCAGGGGGTTCCGAGCAGTACTTC
TRBV27	.	.	TRBJ2-2	CASSSTDSFNTGELFF	TGTGCCAGCAGTTCTACCGACAGCTTCAACACCGGGGAGCTGTTTTTT
TRBV12-5	once	.	TRBJ2-7	CASGLGLPYEQYF	TGTGCTAGTGGTTTGGGTCTACCCTACGAGCAGTACTTC
TRBV5-1	.	TRBD1	TRBJ1-6	CASSRDRENSPLHF	TGCGCCAGCTCACGGGACAGGGAGAATTCACCCCTCCACTTT
TRBV4-3	.	.	TRBJ2-3	CASSHQGGGTDTQYF	TGCGCCAGCAGCCACCAAGGGGGGGGGACAGATACGCAGTATTTT
TRBV7-2	.	TRBD2	TRBJ2-5	CASSTRLAAGQETQYF	TGTGCCAGCAGCACACGACTAGCGGCTGGTCAAGAGACCCAGTACTTC
TRBV6-1	.	TRBD1	TRBJ1-6	CASGGQGNSPLHF	TGTGCCAGCGGGGGACAGGGAAATTCACCCCTCCACTTT
TRBV6-1	.	TRBD2	TRBJ2-3	CASSVLAASTDTQYF	TGTGCCAGCAGTGTTCTAGCGGCTTCCACAGATACGCAGTATTTT
TRBV30	.	.	TRBJ2-7	CALMPASYEQYF	TGTGCCCTGATGCCAGCCTCCTACGAGCAGTACTTC
TRBV2	.	.	TRBJ1-6	CASSEALPPTNSPLHF	TGTGCCAGCAGTGAAGCGCTTCCACCGACTAATTCACCCCTCCACTTT
TRBV5-4	.	TRBD1	TRBJ2-7	CASSQQGGMRYEQYF	TGTGCCAGCAGCCAACAGGGGGGAATGCGGTACGAGCAGTACTTC
TRBV6-5	once	.	TRBJ2-1	CASSYSAQRETYEQFF	TGTGCCAGCAGTTACTCCGCACAGCGAGAAACCTATGAGCAGTTCTTC
TRBV5-1	.	.	TRBJ2-2	CASSVRTANTGELFF	TGCGCCAGCAGCGTTCGGACTGCGAACACCGGGGAGCTGTTTTTT
TRBV30	.	TRBD2	TRBJ2-3	CAWRERGRTDTQYF	TGTGCCTGGAGGGAGCGGGGGCGCACAGATACGCAGTATTTT
TRBV2	.	.	TRBJ2-6	CASSPLLSGANVLTF	TGTGCCAGCAGTCCCTTGCTCTCTGGGGCCAACGTCCTGACTTTC
TRBV29-1	.	TRBD1	TRBJ1-2	CSVDHDRGPTYGYTF	TGCAGCGTTGATCATGACAGGGGGCCCACCTATGGCTACACCTTC
TRBV18	.	TRBD1	TRBJ1-1	CASSPIGQEMNTEAFF	TGTGCCAGCTCACCCATAGGACAGGAAATGAACACTGAAGCTTTCTTT
TRBV18	.	TRBD2	TRBJ2-6	CASSPPGGGPSGANVLTF	TGTGCCAGCTCACCACCTGGCGGGGGTCCCTCTGGGGCCAACGTCCTGACTTTC
TRBV2	.	.	TRBJ2-7	CASSGGARHEQYF	TGTGCCAGCAGTGGGGGGGCCCGCCACGAGCAGTACTTC
TRBV15	.	.	TRBJ2-4	CATSSRTRVDIQYF	TGTGCCACCAGCAGCCGGACTCGGGTAGACATTCAGTACTTC
TRBV30	.	TRBD1	TRBJ2-6	CAWDRGSGANVLTF	TGTGCCTGGGACAGGGGAAGTGGGGCCAACGTCCTGACTTTC
TRBV7-2	.	TRBD2	TRBJ2-3	CASSSSGAGAQYF	TGTGCCAGCAGCAGCTCCGGGGCGGGGGCGCAGTATTTT
TRBV4-1	.	.	TRBJ2-3	CASSQANPNTDTQYF	TGCGCCAGCAGCCAAGCAAACCCTAACACAGATACGCAGTATTTT
TRBV30	.	TRBD1	TRBJ2-1	CAWSVLVGGTGGTNEQFF	TGTGCCTGGAGTGTACTTGTGGGCGGGACAGGGGGCACAAATGAGCAGTTCTTC
TRBV10-2	.	TRBD1	TRBJ1-5	CASSWGRGRDIQPQHF	TGCGCCAGCAGTTGGGGCAGGGGGCGCGATATTCAGCCCCAGCATTTT
TRBV5-1	once	.	TRBJ1-1	CASSLVVGMNTEAFF	TGCGCCAGCAGCTTGGTGGTAGGGATGAACACTGAAGCTTTCTTT
TRBV5-4	.	.	TRBJ1-6	CASSLGHSQNSPLHF	TGTGCCAGCAGCTTGGGGCACAGCCAAAATTCACCCCTCCACTTT
TRBV7-2	.	.	TRBJ2-1	CASSLDALPGGEQFF	TGTGCCAGCAGCTTAGATGCCCTCCCCGGGGGTGAGCAGTTCTTC
TRBV2	.	.	TRBJ2-7	CASSEGGYEQYF	TGTGCCAGCAGTGAGGGGGGCTACGAGCAGTACTTC
TRBV29-1	.	.	TRBJ1-2	CSVSQGSNYNYGYTF	TGCAGCGTTTCCCAGGGCTCAAATTATAACTATGGCTACACCTTC
TRBV10-3	.	TRBD1	TRBJ1-1	CAISAVRGQRNTEAFF	TGTGCCATCAGTGCCGTGAGGGGGCAACGGAACACTGAAGCTTTCTTT
TRBV7-9	.	.	TRBJ2-7	CASSLSLTGTGEQYF	TGTGCCAGCAGCTTAAGCCTAACAGGGACGGGCGAGCAGTACTTC
TRBV7-9	.	TRBD1	TRBJ2-5	CASSLAGTGGQETQYF	TGTGCCAGCAGCTTGGCTGGGACAGGGGGCCAGGAGACCCAGTACTTC
TRBV7-2	.	.	TRBJ2-4	CASPEWTVTKNIQYF	TGTGCCAGCCCCGAGTGGACTGTGACCAAAAACATTCAGTACTTC